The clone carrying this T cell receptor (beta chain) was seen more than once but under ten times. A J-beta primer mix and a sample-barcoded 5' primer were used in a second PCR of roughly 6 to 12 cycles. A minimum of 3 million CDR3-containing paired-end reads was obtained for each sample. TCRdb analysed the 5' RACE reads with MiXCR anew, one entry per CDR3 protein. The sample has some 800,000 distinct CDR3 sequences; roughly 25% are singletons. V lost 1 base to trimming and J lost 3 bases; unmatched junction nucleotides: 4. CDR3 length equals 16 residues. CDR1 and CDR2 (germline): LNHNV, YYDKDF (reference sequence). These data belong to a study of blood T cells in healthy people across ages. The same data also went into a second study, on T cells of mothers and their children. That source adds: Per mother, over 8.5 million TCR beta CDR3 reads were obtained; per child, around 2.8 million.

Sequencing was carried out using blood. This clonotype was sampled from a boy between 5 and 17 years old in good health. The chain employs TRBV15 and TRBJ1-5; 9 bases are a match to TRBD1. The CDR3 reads CATSRGGQGLNQPQHF. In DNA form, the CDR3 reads TGTGCCACCAGCAGAGGCGGACAGGGGCTCAATCAGCCCCAGCATTTT.